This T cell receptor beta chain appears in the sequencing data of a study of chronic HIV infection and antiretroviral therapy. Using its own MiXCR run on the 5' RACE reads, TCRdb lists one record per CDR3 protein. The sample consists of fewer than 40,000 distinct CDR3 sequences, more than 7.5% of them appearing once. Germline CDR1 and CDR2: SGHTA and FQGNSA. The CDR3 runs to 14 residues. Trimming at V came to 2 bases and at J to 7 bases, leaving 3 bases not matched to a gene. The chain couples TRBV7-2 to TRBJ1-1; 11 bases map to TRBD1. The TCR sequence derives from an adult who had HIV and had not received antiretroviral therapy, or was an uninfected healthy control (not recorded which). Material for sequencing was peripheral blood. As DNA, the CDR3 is TGTGCCAGCAGCTTACAGGGACAGGGGGTTGAAGCTTTCTTT. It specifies CASSLQGQGVEAFF. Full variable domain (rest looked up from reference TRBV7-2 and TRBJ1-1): GAGVSQSPSNKVTEKGKDVELRCDPISGHTALYWYRQSLGQGLEFLIYFQGNSAPDKSGLPSDRFSAERTGGSVSTLTIQRTQQEDSAVYLCASSLQGQGVEAFFGQGTRLTVV.